This T cell receptor (beta chain) was sequenced for a study of blood T cell repertoires in COVID-19. Study context: Sites in the United States, Italy and Spain provided acute and convalescent COVID-19 samples. PBMCs, B-cell-depleted T cells, or T cells provided the cDNA or gDNA that made up the material.

Original processing methods: Counts of nucleated cells, estimated from reference gene primer amplification, were obtained. Assay used: immunoSEQ multiplex PCR; TCRdb lists only in-frame clones, some missing. Clonal size and the V and J genes are those of that table, whereas D and trimming came from the DNA. The repertoire has approximately 54,000 clones, roughly 88% of them found once; the top ten carry 7.6%. This CDR3 region has 15 residues. CDR1 and CDR2 from the germline V gene are LGHNA and YSLEER. The V and J ends lost 1 base and 2 bases, in that order; junction bases with no gene match: 5. This sequence originates from a human donor in a cohort sampled during active COVID-19. The sequenced material came from peripheral blood. V and J are TRBV4-3 and TRBJ2-7; 7 nucleotides align to TRBD1. This chain's CDR3 is CASSQAATGPYEQYF. The CDR3, as DNA: TGCGCCAGCAGCCAAGCCGCGACAGGGCCCTACGAGCAGTACTTC.